These 14 T cell receptor beta chains came from one sample sequenced in a study of early T cells in non-severe SARS-CoV-2 infection. TCRdb analysed the 5' RACE reads with MiXCR anew, one entry per CDR3 protein. The sample includes 30,000 to 35,000 distinct CDR3 sequences, more than 4.5% of them seen just once. What was sequenced was whole blood. Receptor source: an adult who was a healthcare worker with PCR-confirmed SARS-CoV-2 infection or an uninfected control (not recorded which).

This clonotype was seen a few times. V and J are TRBV9 and TRBJ2-1, with unresolved D. Per germline, CDR1 SGDLS and CDR2 YYNGEE. The ends were cut back, 6 bases at V and 8 bases at J, with 9 bases in the middle. The length of the CDR3 is 11 residues. CDR3 in amino acids: CASIWADEQFF. CDR3 DNA sequence: TGTGCCAGCATATGGGCGGATGAGCAGTTCTTC.

This clonotype was seen many times. The chain recombines TRBV2 with TRBJ2-2; TRBD1 or TRBD2 may be the D gene (5 bases each). Germline CDR1 is SNHLY and CDR2 is FYNNEI. The CDR3 covers 15 residues. The V and J ends lost 8 bases and 0 bases respectively, with 13 bases between them. The CDR3 DNA reads as TGTGCCAGCGGGGCAGTTAGCGCGAACACCGGGGAGCTGTTTTTT. It codes for CASGAVSANTGELFF.

The rearrangement links TRBV5-6 to TRBJ1-4, with D unresolved. Trimming took 1 base from V and 8 from J, leaving 18 bases between them. The CDR3 consists of 16 residues. The V gene's germline CDR1 is SGHDT and CDR2 YYEEEE. CDR3 in DNA: TGTGCCAGCAGCTTGAGACGGGTGAACGTGATGGAAAAACTGTTTTTT. It codes for CASSLRRVNVMEKLFF. Variable domain in full (rest from reference TRBV5-6 and TRBJ1-4): DAGVTQSPTHLIKTRGQQVTLRCSPKSGHDTVSWYQQALGQGPQFIFQYYEEEERQRGNFPDRFSGHQFPNYSSELNVNALLLGDSALYLCASSLRRVNVMEKLFFGSGTQLSVL.

This clonotype came up many times. V is TRBV7-8 and J is TRBJ2-7; D unclear. Trimming took off 8 bases at V and 3 bases at J, with 14 bases between the two ends. Germline V gives CDR1 SGHVS, CDR2 FQNEAQ. The length of the CDR3 is 13 residues. The CDR3 DNA is TGTGCCAGCGACTGGGGTTTAGGCTACGAGCAGTACTTC. As protein: CASDWGLGYEQYF. Complete variable domain (other parts from reference TRBV7-8 and TRBJ2-7): GAGVSQSPRYKVAKRGQDVALRCDPISGHVSLFWYQQALGQGPEFLTYFQNEAQLDKSGLPSDRFFAERPEGSVSTLKIQRTQQEDSAVYLCASDWGLGYEQYFGPGTRLTVT.

This clonotype was counted many times. The V and J genes are TRBV21-1 and TRBJ2-4; the table gives TRBD1 as D, unverified against the DNA. TRBV21-1 is described as a pseudogene. The CDR3 is made up of 18 amino acids. CDR3 region: CASANYNKQGQGQNIQYF. In DNA, the CDR3 is TGTGCCAGCGCTAACTACAACAAGCAGGGACAAGGGCAAAACATTCAGTACTTC.

In its sample, this clonotype was seen many times. The V gene is TRBV7-8, the J gene TRBJ2-5; the D gene is possibly TRBD2 (6 bases). CDR3 size: 13 residues. V was shortened by 8 bases and J by 1 base, with 11 bases between the two germline ends. The germline V gene encodes CDR1 SGHVS and CDR2 FQNEAQ. The CDR3 region is CASRGVVQETQYF. The CDR3 DNA is TGTGCCAGCCGCGGGGTAGTCCAAGAGACCCAGTACTTC.

This clonotype was seen repeatedly, ten times or more. The chain links TRBV28 to TRBJ2-7, with unresolved D. Germline V gene data show CDR1 as MDHEN and CDR2 as SYDVKM. Between the trimmed V and J ends, which lost 6 bases and 9 bases, there was a span of 12 bases. This CDR3 has 11 residues. In DNA form, the CDR3 reads TGTGCCAGCAGGTCTACACGAGGGCAGTACTTC. It yields the protein CASRSTRGQYF.

The CDR3 loop is CASSLSKNTGELFF. The CDR3, as DNA: TGTGCCAGCAGTTTATCCAAGAACACCGGGGAGCTGTTTTTT. This chain uses TRBV27 with TRBJ2-2; D call uncertain. Trimming took off 0 bases at V and 1 base at J, with 3 bases between the two ends. Germline assignment: CDR1 MNHEY and CDR2 SMNVEV (reference sequence). This CDR3 spans 14 amino acids.

This clonotype was counted at least ten times. The chain recombines TRBV6-2 or TRBV6-3 with TRBJ2-3; 12 bases align to TRBD2. This CDR3 spans 16 amino acids. Germline trimming cut 6 bases from V and 1 base from J; bases unmatched to any gene: 5. CDR1 and CDR2 from the germline V gene are MNHEY and SVGEGT. The CDR3 protein is CASSSSGRAGTDTQYF. CDR3 coding DNA: TGTGCCAGCAGCTCTAGCGGGAGGGCCGGCACAGATACGCAGTATTTT.

This clonotype was counted ten times or more. The genes are TRBV29-1 and TRBJ2-2; TRBD2 matches at 8 bases. The CDR3 loop spans 14 amino acids. Germline V lookup: CDR1 SQVTM, CDR2 ANQGSEA. Losses at the gene ends were 3 bases for V and 2 bases for J; bases not matched to a gene: 2. CDR3 nucleotide sequence: TGCAGCGTTGATAGCGGGGTTAACACCGGGGAGCTGTTTTTT. It is translated as CSVDSGVNTGELFF.

This clonotype was seen repeatedly, ten times or more. The chain employs TRBV20-1 and TRBJ1-4, with no clear D. The CDR3 totals 14 residues. Germline CDR1 reads DFQATT; CDR2 reads SNEGSKA (reference sequence). V was cut by 6 bases and J by 0 bases, with 11 bases left in between. CDR3 DNA sequence: TGCAGTGCCAGTAGAAGAGCAACTAATGAAAAACTGTTTTTT. This sequence encodes CSASRRATNEKLFF.

This clonotype was detected ten times or more. V is TRBV6-5 and J is TRBJ2-2; TRBD2 agrees at 9 bases. V lost 4 bases and J lost 1; bases outside the gene matches: 4. Germline-derived CDR1 and CDR2 are MNHEY and SVGAGI. The CDR3 consists of 16 residues. This chain's CDR3 is CASSSWTSVNTGELFF. CDR3 DNA sequence: TGTGCCAGCAGTTCCTGGACTAGCGTGAACACCGGGGAGCTGTTTTTT.

The table lists this clonotype with many counts. The J gene is TRBJ2-7, the V gene TRBV9; perhaps TRBD2 as D (5 bases). The CDR3 is made up of 13 amino acids. Per germline, CDR1 SGDLS and CDR2 YYNGEE. Trimming shortened V by 2 bases and J by 5 bases, and 11 bases separated the two germline ends. The CDR3 region is CASSVRPEDEQYF. The CDR3, as DNA: TGTGCCAGCAGCGTCCGCCCGGAGGACGAGCAGTACTTC.

There are many counts of this clonotype. The CDR3 region has the DNA TGTGCCATCAGTGAGGGCTCATACAATGAGCAGTTCTTC. Amino acid sequence: CAISEGSYNEQFF. This rearrangement joins TRBV10-3 to TRBJ2-1, with D unresolved. Germline V gene data show CDR1 as ENHRY and CDR2 as SYGVKD. V was cut by 2 bases and J by 4 bases, with 6 bases left in between. The CDR3 spans 13 residues.